A single sample is the source of the 26 T cell receptor beta chains below, sequenced in a study of regulatory T cells in long-lasting Graves disease. Indicated time point: persistent/refractory GD, antithyroid drugs over 5 years with positive TRAb. From PBMCs, RNA was extracted and then used to make the TCR library. Researchers made TCR beta libraries by using iRepertoire HTBI primers and running Arm-PCR on CDR3 regions. TCRdb itself ran the multiplex PCR reads through MiXCR, one entry per CDR3 protein. The sample contains roughly 700,000 distinct CDR3 sequences, 25% to 30% of which appear only once. The specimen comprised peripheral blood mononuclear cells (PBMCs), sampled when the disease was refractory, from a patient treated with antithyroid drugs. The source is a female donor with Graves disease.

The chain recombines TRBV6-5 with TRBJ2-7; the D gene is possibly TRBD1 (6 bases). With 4 bases removed from V and 12 bases from J, the gap between germline ends came to 22 bases. CDR3 size: 14 residues. Germline CDR1 MNHEY, CDR2 SVGAGI. The CDR3 region is CASSLLTRDTEGYF. Written as DNA, the CDR3 is TGTGCCAGCAGTTTGCTAACCCGGGACACCGAGGGGTACTTC.

V usage is TRBV7-2 and J usage is TRBJ1-2; D possibly corresponds to TRBD1 (5 bases). Germline V gene data show CDR1 as SGHTA and CDR2 as FQGNSA. V shed 5 bases and J shed 5 bases, with 12 bases lying between them. This CDR3 region has 13 residues. CDR3 region: CASSADSKYGYTF. Written as DNA, the CDR3 is TGTGCCAGCAGCGCCGACAGCAAATATGGCTACACCTTC.

In its sample, this clonotype was seen many times. The chain joins TRBV2 to TRBJ1-1, with a weak D call TRBD1 (5 bases). Germline V gives CDR1 SNHLY, CDR2 FYNNEI. V lost 6 bases and J 1 base, leaving 18 bases between the germline ends. The CDR3 consists of 16 residues. The CDR3 bases are TGTGCCAGCAGACCCGCCCCCGGGGGGGAGAACACTGAAGCTTTCTTT. This sequence encodes CASRPAPGGENTEAFF.

This clonotype was counted a few times. J is TRBJ2-5 and V is TRBV20-1; TRBD2 aligns across 7 bases. The CDR3 sequence is 15 residues long. Germline values: CDR1 DFQATT, CDR2 SNEGSKA (reference sequence). The trim removed 0 bases at V and 1 base at J, leaving 5 bases unmatched. The CDR3, as DNA: TGCAGTGCTAGAGATCGAGCGGGGTTCCAAGAGACCCAGTACTTC. This gives the protein CSARDRAGFQETQYF.

This clonotype came up a few times. V usage is TRBV6-1 and J usage is TRBJ2-2; a weak D match, TRBD1 (5 bases). V was clipped by 5 bases and J by 4 bases, with 17 bases between them. The CDR3 length is 16 residues. CDR1 is MNHNS and CDR2 is SASEGT in the germline V gene. The CDR3 sequence is CASSPGLRFGTGELFF. Written as DNA, the CDR3 is TGTGCCAGCAGTCCAGGGTTACGATTCGGCACCGGGGAGCTGTTTTTT.

The V gene is TRBV18, the J gene TRBJ2-4; D call uncertain. The CDR3 runs 15 residues. Germline-derived CDR1 and CDR2 are KGHSH and LQKENI. With 1 base removed from V and 7 bases from J, the gap between germline ends came to 14 bases. The CDR3 nucleotides are TGTGCCAGCTCACCACAGGGTGAAGGGCGGAACATTCAGTACTTC. Amino acid sequence: CASSPQGEGRNIQYF.

The J gene is TRBJ1-2, the V gene TRBV5-4; 10 nucleotides agree with TRBD1. CDR3 size: 16 residues. V was clipped by 4 bases and J by 1 base; unmatched bases: 7. Germline CDR1 and CDR2: SGHNT and YYREEE (reference sequence). CDR3 DNA: TGTGCCAGCAGCAAACCGGGACAGGGGTTTAACTATGGCTACACCTTC. Translated: CASSKPGQGFNYGYTF. Looking up the rest from reference TRBV5-4 and TRBJ1-2 gives the full variable domain: ETGVTQSPTHLIKTRGQQVTLRCSSQSGHNTVSWYQQALGQGPQFIFQYYREEENGRGNFPPRFSGLQFPNYSSELNVNALELDDSALYLCASSKPGQGFNYGYTFGSGTRLTVV.

This clonotype came up many times. The chain has TRBV29-1 and TRBJ1-1; no reliable D call. Germline V gene data show CDR1 as SQVTM and CDR2 as ANQGSEA. Trimming pared 6 bases from V and 1 base from J, leaving 9 bases between. There are 12 residues in the CDR3. The CDR3 nucleotides are TGCAGCGTAGCATCAGGGAACACTGAAGCTTTCTTT. Its translation: CSVASGNTEAFF.

The V gene is TRBV6-1, the J gene TRBJ1-6, with a possible D match to TRBD1 (5 bases). Deletions cut 6 bases from V and 0 bases from J, with 15 bases between. CDR1 MNHNS and CDR2 SASEGT come from the germline V gene. The CDR3 has 17 amino acids. CDR3 DNA: TGTGCCAGCAGCCAAGACAGATCGAGCTCCTATAATTCACCCCTCCACTTT. Translating gives CASSQDRSSSYNSPLHF.

This clonotype was recorded at least ten times. V usage is TRBV2 and J usage is TRBJ1-5; D perhaps matches TRBD1 (5 bases). The germline V gene has CDR1 SNHLY and CDR2 FYNNEI. V was shortened by 7 bases and J by 5 bases, with 15 bases between the two germline ends. The CDR3 sequence is 14 residues long. The CDR3 sequence: CASTLTGGYQPQHF. The CDR3 nucleotides are TGTGCCAGCACCCTGACTGGGGGATATCAGCCCCAGCATTTT.

The CDR3 nucleotides read TGCGCCAGCAGTCAAGCGGGAGGGCCTAGCATTCAGTACTTC. Encoded protein: CASSQAGGPSIQYF. This chain links TRBV5-1 with TRBJ2-4; TRBD2 matches 10 bases. J lost 9 bases, V lost 5 bases, and 8 bases had no gene match. The CDR3 has 14 amino acids. Germline assignment: CDR1 SGHRS and CDR2 YFSETQ.

This clonotype was picked up many times. The rearrangement uses TRBV6-1 and TRBJ1-2; the D gene is possibly TRBD1 (6 bases). The CDR3 covers 14 residues. Germline V gene lookup returns CDR1 MNHNS and CDR2 SASEGT. Trimming removed 6 bases at V and 4 bases at J, with 15 bases between. The CDR3 region has the DNA TGTGCCAGCAGAATCCAACAGGGACCCTATGGCTACACCTTC. It specifies CASRIQQGPYGYTF.

This clonotype was detected many times. V gene TRBV6-1 combines with J gene TRBJ1-1; D gene uncertain. Germline-derived CDR1 and CDR2 are MNHNS and SASEGT. The CDR3 loop spans 14 amino acids. The ends were cut back, 7 bases at V and 1 base at J, with 13 bases in the middle. CDR3 region: CASKSGVRNTEAFF. In DNA form, the CDR3 reads TGTGCCAGCAAGTCGGGTGTGAGGAACACTGAAGCTTTCTTT.

The chain has TRBV19 and TRBJ2-5; D gene uncertain. V lost 3 bases, J lost 2 bases, and 7 bases lay in between. The CDR3 extends over 13 amino acids. From germline, CDR1 is LNHDA and CDR2 SQIVND (reference sequence). The CDR3 spells CASSISNQETQYF. CDR3 in DNA: TGTGCCAGTAGTATCAGCAATCAAGAGACCCAGTACTTC.

V and J are TRBV19 and TRBJ1-5; 8 bases align to TRBD1. Germline values: CDR1 LNHDA, CDR2 SQIVND (reference sequence). V gave up 4 bases and J gave up 7 bases; unmatched junction bases: 12. The CDR3 is made up of 16 amino acids. The CDR3 DNA reads as TGTGCCAGTAGTACGCAGCAGGGGGCGCGTTTCCAGCCCCAGCATTTT. Its protein is CASSTQQGARFQPQHF.

This clonotype was counted a few times. This chain joins TRBV6-5 and TRBJ2-5; D might be TRBD1 (5 bases). There are 14 residues in the CDR3. The germline V gene has CDR1 MNHEY and CDR2 SVGAGI. The V and J ends lost 4 bases and 3 bases respectively, with 12 bases between them. CDR3 residues: CASSLVPTEETQYF. CDR3 nucleotide sequence: TGTGCCAGCAGTTTGGTTCCGACAGAAGAGACCCAGTACTTC.

This chain connects TRBV6-5 to TRBJ2-7; no definite D call. CDR3 length: 15 residues. Trimming left V 0 bases short and J 0 bases short, with 9 bases between. Germline V gene sequence: CDR1 MNHEY, CDR2 SVGAGI. The CDR3: CASSYSARGSYEQYF. Here the CDR3 DNA reads TGTGCCAGCAGTTACTCGGCGCGCGGCTCCTACGAGCAGTACTTC.

This clonotype was counted ten times or more. V is TRBV7-9 and J is TRBJ2-5; possibly TRBD1 for D (5 bases). The germline CDR1 and CDR2 sequences are SEHNR and FQNEAQ (reference sequence). The V and J ends lost 1 base and 4 bases respectively, with 7 bases between them. CDR3 length: 13 amino acids. DNA of the CDR3: TGTGCCAGCAGCTTAGTAGGGGCAGAGACCCAGTACTTC. This sequence encodes CASSLVGAETQYF.

This clonotype was observed a handful of times. DNA of the CDR3: TGTGCCAGCAGCTTAATTCCCACAGGGGGATCGTATGGCTACACCTTC. As protein: CASSLIPTGGSYGYTF. This chain links TRBV7-3 with TRBJ1-2; 8 bases are a match to TRBD1. This CDR3 region has 16 residues. Germline loops: CDR1 SGHTA, CDR2 FQGTGA. The V segment lost 1 base and the J segment 5 bases; nucleotides outside the gene matches: 9.

This rearrangement joins TRBV29-1 to TRBJ1-1; D is undetermined. Germline CDR1 is SQVTM and CDR2 is ANQGSEA. The CDR3 covers 13 residues. Trimming removed 6 bases at V and 0 bases at J, with 11 bases between. Here the CDR3 reads CSVQGLMNTEAFF. CDR3 sequence (DNA): TGCAGCGTCCAAGGACTCATGAACACTGAAGCTTTCTTT.

Of note for this clonotype: Germline is not matched at one junction end, which may reflect a read error. V and J are TRBV14 and TRBJ2-1; possible D gene TRBD1, 5 bases. The J call is in doubt because the DNA end fits TRBJ2-5 better. This CDR3 has 14 residues. Germline loops: CDR1 SGHDN, CDR2 FVKESK. Written as DNA, the CDR3 is TGTGCCAGCAGCCACCGACAGATTGAAGAGGCCCAGTACTTC. Protein product: CASSHRQIEEAQYF.

This clonotype appeared many times. The gene calls are TRBV27 and TRBJ2-7; D is undetermined. The CDR3 has 12 amino acids. With 5 bases removed from V and 6 bases from J, the gap between germline ends came to 11 bases. Per the germline V gene, CDR1 is MNHEY and CDR2 is SMNVEV (reference sequence). In nucleotides, the CDR3 is TGTGCCAGCAGTGCTTATCTCGGCGAGCAGTACTTC. As protein: CASSAYLGEQYF.

Points on this clonotype: A much larger clone differs from this one at a single base, so this may be a read error. CDR3 DNA: TGTACCAGCAGGGCAGGGGAAAATCAGCCCCAGCATTTT. This encodes CTSRAGENQPQHF. The chain recombines TRBV2 with TRBJ1-5, with a tentative D call TRBD1 (6 bases). The CDR3 extends over 13 amino acids. In germline, CDR1 is SNHLY, CDR2 FYNNEI.

In its sample, this clonotype was seen many times. V is TRBV2 and J is TRBJ1-5; 7 nucleotides line up with TRBD1. The CDR3 is 16 amino acids. V shed 6 bases and J 2 bases; nucleotides not matched to a gene: 10. From germline, CDR1 is SNHLY and CDR2 FYNNEI. In DNA, the CDR3 is TGTGCCAGCAGGGGGCGAGTTGGGACAGGCAATCAGCCCCAGCATTTT. Encoded protein: CASRGRVGTGNQPQHF.

The chain employs TRBV7-6 and TRBJ1-1; no firm D call. V lost 0 bases and J lost 5, with 13 bases in between. Germline values: CDR1 SGHVS, CDR2 FNYEAQ. The CDR3 loop spans 15 amino acids. The CDR3, as DNA: TGTGCCAGCAGCTTAGCCGACACTATGTGGACTGAAGCTTTCTTT. Translating gives CASSLADTMWTEAFF. The full variable domain, completed using reference TRBV7-6 and TRBJ1-1, is GAGVSQSPRYKVTKRGQDVALRCDPISGHVSLYWYRQALGQGPEFLTYFNYEAQQDKSGLPNDRFSAERPEGSISTLTIQRTEQRDSAMYRCASSLADTMWTEAFFGQGTRLTVV.

This clonotype showed up many times. The chain combines TRBV12-3 or TRBV12-4 with TRBJ1-2; D unclear. The V gene lost 5 bases and the J gene lost 4 bases, with 14 bases spanning the gap. This CDR3 contains 14 residues. CDR3 amino acids: CASSDPGRPYGYTF. The CDR3 DNA reads as TGTGCCAGCAGTGATCCGGGTCGCCCCTATGGCTACACCTTC.